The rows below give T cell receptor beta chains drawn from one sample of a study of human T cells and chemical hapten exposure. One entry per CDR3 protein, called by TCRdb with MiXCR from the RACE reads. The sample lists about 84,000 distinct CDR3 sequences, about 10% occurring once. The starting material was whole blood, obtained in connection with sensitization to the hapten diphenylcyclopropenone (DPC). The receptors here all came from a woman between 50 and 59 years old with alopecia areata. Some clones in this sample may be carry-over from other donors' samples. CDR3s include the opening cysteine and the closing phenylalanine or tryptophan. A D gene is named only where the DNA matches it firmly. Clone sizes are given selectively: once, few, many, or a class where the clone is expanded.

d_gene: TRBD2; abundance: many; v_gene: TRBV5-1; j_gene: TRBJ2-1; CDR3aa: CASSPGTSGLGNEQFF
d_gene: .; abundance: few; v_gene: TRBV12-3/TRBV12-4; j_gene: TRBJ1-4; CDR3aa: CASSPTPYEKLFF
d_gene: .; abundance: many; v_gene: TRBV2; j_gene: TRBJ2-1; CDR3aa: CASSDWVPQYNEQFF
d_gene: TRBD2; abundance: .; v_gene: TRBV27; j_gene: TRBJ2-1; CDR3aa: CASSSPLAGGPYNEQFF
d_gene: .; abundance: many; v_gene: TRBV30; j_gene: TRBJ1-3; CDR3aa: CAWSPTSGNTIYF
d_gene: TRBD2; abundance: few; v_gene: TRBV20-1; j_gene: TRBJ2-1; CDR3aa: CSAPGLAGNEQFF
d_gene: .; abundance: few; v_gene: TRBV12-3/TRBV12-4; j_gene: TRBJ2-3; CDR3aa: CASTPPGASDTQYF
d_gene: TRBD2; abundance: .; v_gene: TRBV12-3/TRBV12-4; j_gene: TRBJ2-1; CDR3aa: CASSFAGLATNEQFF
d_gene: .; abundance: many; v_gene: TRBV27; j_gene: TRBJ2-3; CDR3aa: CASSSAGSTDTQYF
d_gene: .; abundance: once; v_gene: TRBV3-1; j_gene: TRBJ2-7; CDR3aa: CASSQDLYGSYEQYF
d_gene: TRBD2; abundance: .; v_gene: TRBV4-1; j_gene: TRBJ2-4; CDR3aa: CASSQDGLADLAKNIQYF
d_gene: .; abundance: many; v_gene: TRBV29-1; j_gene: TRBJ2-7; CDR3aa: CSVETGLGEYF
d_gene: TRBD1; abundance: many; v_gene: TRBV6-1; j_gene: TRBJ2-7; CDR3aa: CASSHRGDYEQYF
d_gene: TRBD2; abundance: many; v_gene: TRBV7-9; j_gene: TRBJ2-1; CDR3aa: CASSLTRTSGSRDEQFF
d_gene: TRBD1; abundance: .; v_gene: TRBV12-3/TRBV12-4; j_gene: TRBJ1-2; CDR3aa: CASSSQGVYGYTF
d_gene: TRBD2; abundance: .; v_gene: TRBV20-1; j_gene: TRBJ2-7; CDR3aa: CSAYSSGTYEQYF
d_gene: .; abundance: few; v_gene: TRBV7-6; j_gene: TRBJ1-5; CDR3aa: CASSWGRDQPQHF
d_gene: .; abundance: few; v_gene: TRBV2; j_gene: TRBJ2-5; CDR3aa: CASNFQYNQETQYF
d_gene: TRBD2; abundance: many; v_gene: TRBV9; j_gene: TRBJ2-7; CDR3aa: CASSEGLAEVGYEQYF
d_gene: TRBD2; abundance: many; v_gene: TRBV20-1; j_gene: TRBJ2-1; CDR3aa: CSARAPPPGGRNEQFF
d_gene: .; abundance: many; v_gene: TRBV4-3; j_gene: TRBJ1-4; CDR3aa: CASSQQYREVNEKLFF
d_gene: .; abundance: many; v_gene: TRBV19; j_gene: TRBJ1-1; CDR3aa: CASSIYAGEGTEAFF
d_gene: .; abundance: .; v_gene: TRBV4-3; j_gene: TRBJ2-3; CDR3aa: CASSQDLADTQYF
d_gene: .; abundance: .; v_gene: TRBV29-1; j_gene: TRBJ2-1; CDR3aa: CSVSPRRTALDNEQFF
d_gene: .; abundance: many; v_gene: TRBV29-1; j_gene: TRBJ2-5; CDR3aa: CSSQKNRDSAYF
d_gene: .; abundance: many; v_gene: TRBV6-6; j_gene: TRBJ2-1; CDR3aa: CASSYSLGGGMDEQFF
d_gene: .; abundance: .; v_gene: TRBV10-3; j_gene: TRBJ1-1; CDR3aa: CAISEYREAFF
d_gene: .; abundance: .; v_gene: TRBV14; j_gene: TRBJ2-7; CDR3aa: CASSQLSGPYEQYF
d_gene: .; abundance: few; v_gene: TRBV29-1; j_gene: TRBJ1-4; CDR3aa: CSVMTGINEKLFF
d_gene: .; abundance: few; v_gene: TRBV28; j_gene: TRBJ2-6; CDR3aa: CASSNPGANVLTF
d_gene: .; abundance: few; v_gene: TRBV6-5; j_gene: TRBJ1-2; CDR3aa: CASSYSQQGYGYTF
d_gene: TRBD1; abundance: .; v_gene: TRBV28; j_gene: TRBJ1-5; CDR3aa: CASSFTGVLGQPQHF
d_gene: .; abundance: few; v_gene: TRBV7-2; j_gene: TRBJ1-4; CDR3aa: CASSSQRGGSSGLFF
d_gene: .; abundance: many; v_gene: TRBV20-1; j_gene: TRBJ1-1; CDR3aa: CSATKPTLNTEAFF
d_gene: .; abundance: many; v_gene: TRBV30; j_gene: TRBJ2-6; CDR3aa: CAWNKGVYSRSSGANVLTF
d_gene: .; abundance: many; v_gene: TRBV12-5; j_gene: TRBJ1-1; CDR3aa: CASGWRDGNTEAFF
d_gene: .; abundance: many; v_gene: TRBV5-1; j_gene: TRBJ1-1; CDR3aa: CASSLFTGENTEAFF
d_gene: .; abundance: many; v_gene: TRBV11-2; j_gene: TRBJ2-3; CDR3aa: CASRPRGQTDTQYF
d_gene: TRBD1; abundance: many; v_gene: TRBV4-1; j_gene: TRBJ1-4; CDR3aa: CASSQPDRAGEKLFF
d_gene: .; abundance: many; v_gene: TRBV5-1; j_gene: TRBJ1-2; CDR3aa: CASSLEGSYLYGYTF
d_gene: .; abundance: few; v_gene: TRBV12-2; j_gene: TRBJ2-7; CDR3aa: CASRLGGPRGTYEQYF
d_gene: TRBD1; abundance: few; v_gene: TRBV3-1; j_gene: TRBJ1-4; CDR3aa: CASSQGAPGQGRGGEKLFF
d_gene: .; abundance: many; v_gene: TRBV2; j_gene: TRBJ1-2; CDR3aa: CASSAGTHTNYGYTF
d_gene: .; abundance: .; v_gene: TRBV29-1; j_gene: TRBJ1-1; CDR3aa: CSVASLNTEAFF
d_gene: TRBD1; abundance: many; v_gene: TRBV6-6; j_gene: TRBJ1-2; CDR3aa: CAGNRGYGYTF
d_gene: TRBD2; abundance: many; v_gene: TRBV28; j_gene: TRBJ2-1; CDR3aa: CASSSGTRGDEQFF
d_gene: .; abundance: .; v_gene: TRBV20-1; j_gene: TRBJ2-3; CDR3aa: CSAVSNAQGTDTQYF
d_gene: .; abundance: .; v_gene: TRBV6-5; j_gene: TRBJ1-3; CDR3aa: CATGTGDSGNTIYF
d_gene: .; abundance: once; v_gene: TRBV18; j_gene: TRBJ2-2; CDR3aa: CASSPRGTGELFF
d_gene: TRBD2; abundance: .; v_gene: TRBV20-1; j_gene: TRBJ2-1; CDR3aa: CSATLTGTSGRGEQFF
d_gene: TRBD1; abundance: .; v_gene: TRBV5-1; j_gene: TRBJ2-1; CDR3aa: CASSLDRGHNEQFF